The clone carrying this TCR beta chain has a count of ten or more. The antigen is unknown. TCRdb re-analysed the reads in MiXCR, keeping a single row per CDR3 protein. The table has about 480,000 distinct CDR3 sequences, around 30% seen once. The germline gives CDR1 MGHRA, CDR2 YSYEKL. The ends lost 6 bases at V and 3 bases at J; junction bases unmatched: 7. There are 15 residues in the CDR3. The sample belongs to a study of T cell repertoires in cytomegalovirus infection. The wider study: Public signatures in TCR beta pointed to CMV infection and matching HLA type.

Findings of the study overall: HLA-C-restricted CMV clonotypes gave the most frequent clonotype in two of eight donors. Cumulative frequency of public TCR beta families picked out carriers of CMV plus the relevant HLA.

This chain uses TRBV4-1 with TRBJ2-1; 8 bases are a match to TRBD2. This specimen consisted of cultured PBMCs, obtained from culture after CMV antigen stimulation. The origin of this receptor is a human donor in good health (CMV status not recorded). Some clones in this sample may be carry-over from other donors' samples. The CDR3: CASRQGLDLYNEQFF. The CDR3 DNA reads TGCGCCAGCAGGCAGGGACTAGATCTCTACAATGAGCAGTTCTTC.